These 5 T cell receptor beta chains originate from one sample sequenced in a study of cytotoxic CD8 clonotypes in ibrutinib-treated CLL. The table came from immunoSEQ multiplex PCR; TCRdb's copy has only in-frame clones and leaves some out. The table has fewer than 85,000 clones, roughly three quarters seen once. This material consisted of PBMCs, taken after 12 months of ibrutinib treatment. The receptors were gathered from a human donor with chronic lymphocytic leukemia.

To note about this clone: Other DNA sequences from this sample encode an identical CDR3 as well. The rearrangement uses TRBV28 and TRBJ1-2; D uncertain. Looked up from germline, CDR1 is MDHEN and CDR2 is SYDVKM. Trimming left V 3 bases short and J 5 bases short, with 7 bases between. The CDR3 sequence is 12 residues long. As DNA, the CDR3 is TGTGCCAGCAGTTTTTCTACGTATGGCTACACCTTC. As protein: CASSFSTYGYTF.

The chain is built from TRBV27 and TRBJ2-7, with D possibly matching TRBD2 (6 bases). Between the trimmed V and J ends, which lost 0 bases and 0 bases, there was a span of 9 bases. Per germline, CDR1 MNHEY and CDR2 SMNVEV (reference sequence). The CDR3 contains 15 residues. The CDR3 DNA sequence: TGTGCCAGCAGTTTATCGGAGGGGTACTCCTACGAGCAGTACTTC. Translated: CASSLSEGYSYEQYF.

This CDR3 reads CASSLTPPGQANSPLHF. CDR3 in DNA: TGCGCCAGCAGCTTAACCCCTCCGGGACAGGCTAATTCACCCCTCCACTTT. The gene calls are TRBV5-1 and TRBJ1-6; 8 bases agree with TRBD1. Trimming took 2 bases from V and 6 from J; bases not matched to a gene: 10. This CDR3 spans 17 amino acids. Germline-derived CDR1 and CDR2 are SGHRS and YFSETQ.

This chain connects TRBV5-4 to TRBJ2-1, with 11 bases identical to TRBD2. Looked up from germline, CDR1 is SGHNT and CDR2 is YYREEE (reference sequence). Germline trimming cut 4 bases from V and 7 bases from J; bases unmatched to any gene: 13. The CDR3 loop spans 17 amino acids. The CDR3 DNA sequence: TGTGCCAGCAGCGCAAAGTGGGGGACTAGCGGACAGAATGAGCAGTTCTTC. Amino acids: CASSAKWGTSGQNEQFF.

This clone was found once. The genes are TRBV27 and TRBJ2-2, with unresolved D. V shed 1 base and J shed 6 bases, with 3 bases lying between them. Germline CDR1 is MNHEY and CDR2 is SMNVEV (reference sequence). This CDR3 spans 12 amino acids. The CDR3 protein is CASSLFSGELFF. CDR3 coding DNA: TGTGCCAGCAGTTTATTCTCCGGGGAGCTGTTTTTT.